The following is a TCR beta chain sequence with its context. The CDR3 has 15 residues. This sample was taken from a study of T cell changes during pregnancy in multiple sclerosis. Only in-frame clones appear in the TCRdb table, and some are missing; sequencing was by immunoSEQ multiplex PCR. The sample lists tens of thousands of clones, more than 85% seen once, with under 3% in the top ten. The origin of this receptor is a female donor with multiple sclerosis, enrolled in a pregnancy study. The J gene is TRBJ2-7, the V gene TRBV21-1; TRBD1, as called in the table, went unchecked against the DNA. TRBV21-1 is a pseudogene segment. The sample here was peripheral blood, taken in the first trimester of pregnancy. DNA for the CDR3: TGTGCCAGCAGCTATAGGGACAGGGGAACCTACGAGCAGTACTTC. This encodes CASSYRDRGTYEQYF.